This T cell receptor (beta chain) is drawn from a study of naive and memory T cell subsets. From the second PCR step, alpha and beta chains were amplified apart. Four subsets defined by CD45RA and CD27 were sorted after CD3, CD4, CD8 and live/dead staining. Both TRBC1 and TRBC2 were covered by a beta constant-region primer of two equimolar oligonucleotides. An oligonucleotide with the SP2 primer and a 12-nucleotide UMI was ligated to the cDNA 3' end. TCRdb reprocessed the UMI-ligation and nested PCR reads with MiXCR, giving one entry per CDR3 protein. The sample includes 120,000 to 150,000 distinct CDR3 sequences, about 17% of them seen just once. The CDR3 is 15 amino acids. V gave up 6 bases and J gave up 4 bases, with 18 bases separating them.

The rearrangement uses TRBV12-3 or TRBV12-4 and TRBJ1-1, with D tentatively TRBD1 (6 bases). This clonotype originated in a human donor in good health. Input material: naive CD4+ T cells from blood. The CDR3 is CASRLISTGGTEAFF. In DNA form, the CDR3 reads TGTGCCAGCAGACTAATATCGACAGGCGGCACTGAAGCTTTCTTT.